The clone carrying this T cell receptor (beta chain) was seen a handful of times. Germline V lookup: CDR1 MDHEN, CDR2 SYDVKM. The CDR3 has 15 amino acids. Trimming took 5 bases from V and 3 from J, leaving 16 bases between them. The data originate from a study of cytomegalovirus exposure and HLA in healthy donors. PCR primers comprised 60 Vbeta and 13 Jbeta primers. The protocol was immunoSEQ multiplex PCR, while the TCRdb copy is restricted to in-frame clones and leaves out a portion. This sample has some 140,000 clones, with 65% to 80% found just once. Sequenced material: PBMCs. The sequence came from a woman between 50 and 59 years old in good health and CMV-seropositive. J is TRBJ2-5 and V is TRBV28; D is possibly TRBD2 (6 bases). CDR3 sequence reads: CASSPSQRVEETQYF. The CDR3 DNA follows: TGTGCCAGCAGTCCCTCCCAGCGGGTAGAAGAGACCCAGTACTTC.